This is a list of T cell receptor beta chains from one sample in a study of a mutant IDH1 vaccine in newly diagnosed glioma. Clones were read by immunoSEQ multiplex PCR, and TCRdb kept only the in-frame ones, dropping some. Altogether 55,000 to 65,000 clones are present, about 84% being singletons, with the ten largest covering around 3.3%. Their antigen targets remain unknown. The sample here was PBMCs, taken from a glioma patient whose treatment included an IDH1 peptide vaccine. All receptors derive from a man aged 25 to 40 with glioma. Each CDR3 is given with its conserved first and last residue. Each record gives: D gene, J gene, V gene, clone size, CDR3 protein, CDR3 DNA. The D gene is left open where the match is weak. Clone size appears in some rows only: once, few, many, or a class for an expanded clone.

d_call: NA; j_call: TRBJ2-1; v_call: TRBV11-2; clone_size: NA; cdr3_aa: CASSSIGLDEQFF; cdr3_nt: TGTGCCAGCAGCTCGATTGGGCTCGATGAGCAGTTCTTC
d_call: NA; j_call: TRBJ2-7; v_call: TRBV7-2; clone_size: NA; cdr3_aa: CASSLGGSFSYEQYF; cdr3_nt: TGTGCCAGCAGCTTAGGTGGTAGTTTCTCCTACGAGCAGTACTTC
d_call: NA; j_call: TRBJ1-5; v_call: TRBV5-6; clone_size: NA; cdr3_aa: CASSLGGIVPQHF; cdr3_nt: TGTGCCAGCAGCTTGGGGGGCATTGTTCCCCAGCATTTT
d_call: TRBD1; j_call: TRBJ1-4; v_call: TRBV5-1; clone_size: NA; cdr3_aa: CASSLGTENEKLFF; cdr3_nt: TGCGCCAGCAGCCTAGGGACAGAAAATGAAAAACTGTTTTTT
d_call: NA; j_call: TRBJ2-5; v_call: TRBV7-9; clone_size: NA; cdr3_aa: CASSLLQETQYF; cdr3_nt: TGTGCCAGCAGCTTATTACAAGAGACCCAGTACTTC
d_call: NA; j_call: TRBJ2-1; v_call: TRBV19; clone_size: NA; cdr3_aa: CASSPARGSYNEQFF; cdr3_nt: TGTGCCAGTAGTCCGGCTAGGGGTTCCTACAATGAGCAGTTCTTC
d_call: NA; j_call: TRBJ1-4; v_call: TRBV19; clone_size: NA; cdr3_aa: CASSISWQLNEKLFF; cdr3_nt: TGTGCCAGTAGTATATCGTGGCAGCTCAATGAAAAACTGTTTTTT
d_call: NA; j_call: TRBJ2-5; v_call: TRBV15; clone_size: NA; cdr3_aa: CATSVTGFGETQYF; cdr3_nt: TGTGCCACCAGCGTCACAGGTTTTGGAGAGACCCAGTACTTC
d_call: TRBD1; j_call: TRBJ2-7; v_call: TRBV29-1; clone_size: once; cdr3_aa: CSVGRTGQGGEQYF; cdr3_nt: TGCAGCGTTGGTCGAACCGGACAGGGGGGCGAGCAGTACTTC
d_call: TRBD2; j_call: TRBJ2-3; v_call: TRBV30; clone_size: NA; cdr3_aa: CAWSSRMGGGVTDTQYF; cdr3_nt: TGTGCCTGGAGTTCCCGGATGGGCGGGGGTGTCACAGATACGCAGTATTTT
d_call: NA; j_call: TRBJ2-5; v_call: TRBV10-3; clone_size: NA; cdr3_aa: CAITPGLLQETQYF; cdr3_nt: TGTGCCATCACTCCGGGACTTTTACAAGAGACCCAGTACTTC
d_call: NA; j_call: TRBJ1-5; v_call: TRBV5-4; clone_size: NA; cdr3_aa: CASSLVINQPQHF; cdr3_nt: TGTGCCAGCAGCTTGGTGATCAATCAGCCCCAGCATTTT
d_call: TRBD2; j_call: TRBJ2-1; v_call: TRBV7-8; clone_size: NA; cdr3_aa: CASSSRLAAYNEQFF; cdr3_nt: TGTGCCAGCAGCTCTCGACTAGCGGCCTACAATGAGCAGTTCTTC
d_call: NA; j_call: TRBJ1-1; v_call: TRBV10-3; clone_size: NA; cdr3_aa: CAISDLRTTEAFF; cdr3_nt: TGTGCCATCAGTGATTTGAGAACCACTGAAGCTTTCTTT
d_call: NA; j_call: TRBJ1-5; v_call: TRBV28; clone_size: NA; cdr3_aa: CASSPGRDQPQHF; cdr3_nt: TGTGCCAGCAGCCCAGGTCGGGATCAGCCCCAGCATTTT
d_call: TRBD1; j_call: TRBJ1-1; v_call: TRBV27; clone_size: few; cdr3_aa: CASSIFGTGGEGTEAFF; cdr3_nt: TGTGCCAGCAGCATTTTCGGGACAGGGGGTGAGGGCACTGAAGCTTTCTTT
d_call: NA; j_call: TRBJ2-7; v_call: TRBV30; clone_size: few; cdr3_aa: CAWRTPGFLSKQYF; cdr3_nt: TGTGCCTGGAGAACCCCGGGATTTCTATCCAAGCAGTACTTC
d_call: TRBD1; j_call: TRBJ2-5; v_call: TRBV5-1; clone_size: NA; cdr3_aa: CASSLGTTGSRETQYF; cdr3_nt: TGCGCCAGCAGCCTGGGTACGACAGGGTCACGAGAGACCCAGTACTTC
d_call: TRBD1; j_call: TRBJ2-2; v_call: TRBV19; clone_size: NA; cdr3_aa: CASSPTGVDTGELFF; cdr3_nt: TGTGCCAGTAGTCCTACAGGGGTGGACACCGGGGAGCTGTTTTTT
d_call: NA; j_call: TRBJ1-4; v_call: TRBV27; clone_size: NA; cdr3_aa: CASRGAGRANEKLFF; cdr3_nt: TGTGCCAGCAGAGGGGCGGGCCGGGCTAATGAAAAACTGTTTTTT
d_call: NA; j_call: TRBJ1-1; v_call: TRBV18; clone_size: NA; cdr3_aa: CASSPHNTVNTEAFF; cdr3_nt: TGTGCCAGCTCACCCCATAACACGGTTAACACTGAAGCTTTCTTT
d_call: TRBD1; j_call: TRBJ2-2; v_call: TRBV11-2; clone_size: NA; cdr3_aa: CASSLIGDRGIGELFF; cdr3_nt: TGTGCCAGCAGCTTAATAGGGGACAGGGGGATCGGGGAGCTGTTTTTT
d_call: NA; j_call: TRBJ2-2; v_call: TRBV30; clone_size: once; cdr3_aa: CAWGRIAGELFF; cdr3_nt: TGTGCCTGGGGAAGGATTGCCGGGGAGCTGTTTTTT
d_call: NA; j_call: TRBJ2-2; v_call: TRBV7-3; clone_size: once; cdr3_aa: CASSLTRGELFF; cdr3_nt: TGTGCCAGCAGCTTAACAAGGGGGGAGCTGTTTTTT
d_call: NA; j_call: TRBJ2-4; v_call: TRBV19; clone_size: NA; cdr3_aa: CATRSVDIQYF; cdr3_nt: TGTGCCACCAGATCGGTGGACATTCAGTACTTC
d_call: NA; j_call: TRBJ1-2; v_call: TRBV6-6; clone_size: NA; cdr3_aa: CASSIGGGYTF; cdr3_nt: TGTGCCAGCAGTATCGGAGGAGGCTACACCTTC
d_call: TRBD2; j_call: TRBJ2-1; v_call: TRBV11-2; clone_size: once; cdr3_aa: CASSLGLAGGNMFF; cdr3_nt: TGTGCCAGCAGCTTAGGGCTAGCGGGGGGTAATATGTTCTTC
d_call: TRBD1; j_call: TRBJ2-5; v_call: TRBV11-3; clone_size: NA; cdr3_aa: CASSPPGQQETQYF; cdr3_nt: TGTGCCAGCAGCCCTCCGGGACAGCAAGAGACCCAGTACTTC